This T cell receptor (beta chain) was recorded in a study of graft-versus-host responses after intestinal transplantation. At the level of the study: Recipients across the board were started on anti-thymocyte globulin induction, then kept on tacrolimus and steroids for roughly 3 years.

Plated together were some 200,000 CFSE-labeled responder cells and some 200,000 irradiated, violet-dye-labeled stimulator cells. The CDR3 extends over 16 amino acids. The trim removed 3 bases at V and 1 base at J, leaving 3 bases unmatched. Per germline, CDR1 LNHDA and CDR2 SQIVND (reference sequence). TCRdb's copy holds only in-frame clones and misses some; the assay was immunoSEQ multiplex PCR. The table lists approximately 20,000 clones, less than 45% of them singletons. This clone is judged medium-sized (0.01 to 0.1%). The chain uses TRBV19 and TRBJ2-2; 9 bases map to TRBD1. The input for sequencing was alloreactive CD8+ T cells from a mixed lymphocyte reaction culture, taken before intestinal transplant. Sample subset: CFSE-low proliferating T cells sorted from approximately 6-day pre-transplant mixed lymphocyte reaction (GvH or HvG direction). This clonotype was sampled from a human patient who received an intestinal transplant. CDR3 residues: CASSMRTGVNTGELFF. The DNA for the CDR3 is TGTGCCAGTAGTATGCGGACAGGGGTGAACACCGGGGAGCTGTTTTTT.